Described below is a single T cell receptor (beta chain) sequence and its context. No cognate antigen has been identified for it. No per-base quality is available; no much larger clone lies one base away. The library was generated by the immunoSEQ multiplex PCR assay. In TCRdb, the immuneACCESS table is reduced to in-frame sequences with V and J assigned. These tables do not hold every clone; where another copy was compared, an unresolved V gene accounts for under half, and the others remain unexplained. The sample profile shows approximately 70,000 clones; 95% to 98% of them were found once. The ten biggest clones cover more than 0.25% of the sample. These data come from a study of technical replicates of blood from a handful of donors (dated by TCRdb to between 2016 and 2019). The receptor comes from a human donor in good health. The sample comprised T cells isolated from PBMCs.

The CDR3 region has the sequence CASSSGQVQYF. The bases are TGTGCCAGCAGCTCCGGACAGGTGCAGTACTTC. The rearrangement joined TRBV5-6 to TRBJ2-7; 7 central nucleotides agree with TRBD1. V is cut back by 3 bases and J by 9 bases, with 3 bases in the junction unmatched. The CDR3 covers 11 residues, taking in both the cysteine and the phenylalanine. Of all the DNA, just the CDR3 is kept, 33 bases in frame from base 1. The germline V gene provides CDR1 SGHDT and CDR2 YYEEEE. Here the CDR3 is joined to the reference TRBV5-6 and TRBJ2-7 genes, and the full variable domain is: DAGVTQSPTHLIKTRGQQVTLRCSPKSGHDTVSWYQQALGQGPQFIFQYYEEEERQRGNFPDRFSGHQFPNYSSELNVNALLLGDSALYLCASSSGQVQYFGPGTRLTVT.